These 5 T cell receptor beta chains originate from one sample sequenced in a study of cytomegalovirus exposure and HLA in healthy donors (dated by TCRdb to about 2017). Preparation of the library involved the immunoSEQ multiplex PCR assay. For the multiplex PCR, a mixture combining 60 forward primers for TCR Vbeta segments and 13 reverse primers for TCR Jbeta segments was used. The table was pulled from immuneACCESS by TCRdb, which kept in-frame rearrangements only. Such tables lose some clones; where checked, under half of the loss comes from unresolved V genes, and the rest has no known cause. The sample table contains around 250,000 clones; only one count was recorded for 85% to 95% of them. The ten largest clones capture 1.5% to 2% of the sample. Material for sequencing was PBMCs. These receptors were collected from a girl aged 2-10 years in good health and CMV-seronegative.

The chain has TRBV28 and TRBJ1-5, with 8 bases lining up with TRBD1. V lost 6 bases to trimming and J lost 2 bases; unmatched junction nucleotides: 6. The CDR3 loop spans 15 amino acids. CDR1 and CDR2 from the germline V gene are MDHEN and SYDVKM. In DNA, the CDR3 is TGTGCCAGCAGCCTCGGACAGGGTGGCAATCAGCCCCAGCATTTT. Its protein is CASSLGQGGNQPQHF.

This clone appeared once. V gene TRBV4-1 combines with J gene TRBJ2-3, with D perhaps TRBD2 (6 bases). Trimming left V 4 bases short and J 5 bases short, with 7 bases between. Germline loops: CDR1 MGHRA, CDR2 YSYEKL. There are 12 residues in the CDR3. The CDR3 bases are TGCGCCAGCAGCCTGGGGGGAGATACGCAGTATTTT. It encodes CASSLGGDTQYF.

This chain joins TRBV6-6 and TRBJ1-2; D gene ambiguous. The germline gives CDR1 MNHNY, CDR2 SVGAGI (reference sequence). Trimming left V 2 bases short and J 5 bases short, with 9 bases between. The CDR3 loop spans 13 amino acids. The CDR3 protein is CASSYGPNYGYTF. CDR3 DNA: TGTGCCAGCAGTTACGGGCCAAATTATGGCTACACCTTC.

The chain links TRBV5-1 to TRBJ2-2; D call uncertain. Trimming removed 3 bases at V and 5 bases at J, with 20 bases between. This CDR3 region has 17 residues. CDR1 is SGHRS and CDR2 is YFSETQ in the germline V gene. The CDR3 region is CASSSRHVAGGTGELFF. The CDR3 nucleotides read TGCGCCAGCAGCTCCAGACATGTCGCAGGTGGGACCGGGGAGCTGTTTTTT.

The chain carries TRBV2 and TRBJ1-5, with 7 bases that match TRBD1. CDR3 size: 13 residues. V lost 5 bases and J lost 6; bases outside the gene matches: 4. The V gene's germline CDR1 is SNHLY and CDR2 FYNNEI. CDR3 nucleotide sequence: TGTGCCAGCAGTTCGGACAGGCGTCAGCCCCAGCATTTT. Amino acids: CASSSDRRQPQHF.